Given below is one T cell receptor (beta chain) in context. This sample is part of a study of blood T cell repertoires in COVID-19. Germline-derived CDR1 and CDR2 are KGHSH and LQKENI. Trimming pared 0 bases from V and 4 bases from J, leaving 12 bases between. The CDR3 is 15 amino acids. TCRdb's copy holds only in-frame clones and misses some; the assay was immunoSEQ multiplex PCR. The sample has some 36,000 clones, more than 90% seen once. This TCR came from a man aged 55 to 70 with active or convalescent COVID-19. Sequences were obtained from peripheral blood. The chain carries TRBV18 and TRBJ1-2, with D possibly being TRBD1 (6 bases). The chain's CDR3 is CASSPPGGQSYGYTF. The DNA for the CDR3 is TGTGCCAGCTCACCACCGGGCGGACAGAGCTATGGCTACACCTTC.